These T cell receptor beta chains were read from a single sample in a study of blood T cell repertoires in COVID-19. Using immunoSEQ multiplex PCR, the repertoire was profiled, and TCRdb retains in-frame clones only, with some absent. This table holds 130,000 or so clones, over 75% found once. Material: peripheral blood. The source is a man between 45 and 60 years old with acute or convalescent COVID-19. The CDR3 runs from the conserved cysteine through the conserved F or W. The D gene is left open where the match is weak. Where a row states a size, it is once, few, many or the class of an expanded clone; other rows omit it.

NA	TRBV9	NA	TRBJ1-1	CASSVASRANTEAFF	TGTGCCAGCAGCGTAGCTTCCAGGGCGAACACTGAAGCTTTCTTT
NA	TRBV5-1	NA	TRBJ2-5	CASSLDGGLGATQYF	TGCGCCAGCAGCTTGGATGGAGGCCTTGGTGCGACCCAGTACTTC
NA	TRBV5-1	TRBD2	TRBJ2-3	CASRLLAGVGDTQYF	TGCGCCAGCAGACTACTAGCGGGAGTGGGAGATACGCAGTATTTT
NA	TRBV5-5	TRBD2	TRBJ2-1	CASTQTSGSTDEQFF	TGTGCCAGCACCCAAACTAGCGGGAGTACAGATGAGCAGTTCTTC
NA	TRBV6-6	NA	TRBJ1-1	CASSRSGSTNTEAFF	TGTGCCAGCAGTCGATCAGGGAGTACGAACACTGAAGCTTTCTTT
NA	TRBV2	TRBD2	TRBJ2-5	CASSPAGLADQETQYF	TGTGCCAGCAGCCCTGCGGGACTAGCGGATCAAGAGACCCAGTACTTC
NA	TRBV10-2	NA	TRBJ2-7	CASSEYFVRTYEQYF	TGCGCCAGCAGTGAGTATTTTGTTCGTACCTACGAGCAGTACTTC
once	TRBV4-1	TRBD2	TRBJ2-7	CASSRTLAGEYEQYF	TGCGCCAGCAGCCGAACGCTAGCGGGAGAGTACGAGCAGTACTTC
once	TRBV10-2	TRBD1	TRBJ1-2	CASRPTGGYGYTF	TGCGCCAGCAGACCGACAGGGGGGTATGGCTACACCTTC
NA	TRBV5-1	TRBD2	TRBJ2-1	CASSPGLGSYNEQFF	TGCGCCAGCAGCCCCGGACTAGGCTCCTACAATGAGCAGTTCTTC
once	TRBV29-1	TRBD1	TRBJ1-3	CSVEDGTGGYTIYF	TGCAGCGTTGAAGATGGGACAGGGGGATACACCATATATTTT
NA	TRBV14	TRBD1	TRBJ1-2	CASSQDLRGQRTYGYTF	TGTGCCAGCAGCCAAGATCTTAGGGGACAGCGCACCTATGGCTACACCTTC
once	TRBV7-2	TRBD1	TRBJ2-7	CASSRTTGQGYEQYF	TGTGCCAGCAGCCGGACTACCGGACAGGGCTACGAGCAGTACTTC
NA	TRBV11-2	NA	TRBJ2-1	CASSLNTRSNEQFF	TGTGCCAGCAGCTTGAATACTAGAAGTAATGAGCAGTTCTTC
few	TRBV19	TRBD1	TRBJ1-2	CASSPEGQQGGYTF	TGTGCCAGTAGTCCAGAGGGACAGCAGGGCGGCTACACCTTC
NA	TRBV3-1/TRBV3-2	NA	TRBJ2-3	CASSQDWGVYTDTQYF	TGTGCCAGCAGCCAAGATTGGGGGGTCTACACAGATACGCAGTATTTT
NA	TRBV28	NA	TRBJ2-2	CASSFLNTGELFF	TGTGCCAGCAGTTTCCTGAACACCGGGGAGCTGTTTTTT
NA	TRBV7-2	NA	TRBJ1-3	CASSLAPVSSGNTIYF	TGTGCCAGCAGCTTAGCGCCGGTGAGCTCTGGAAACACCATATATTTT
once	TRBV5-8	TRBD2	TRBJ2-3	CASSPGTSGSTDTQYF	TGTGCCAGCAGCCCAGGGACTAGCGGTAGCACAGATACGCAGTATTTT
NA	TRBV4-2	NA	TRBJ1-5	CASSQDRGDGNQPQHF	TGTGCCAGCAGCCAAGACAGGGGAGATGGCAATCAGCCCCAGCATTTT
NA	TRBV5-5	NA	TRBJ2-1	CASSMWVTSGNEQFF	TGTGCCAGCAGCATGTGGGTGACCAGCGGGAATGAGCAGTTCTTC
NA	TRBV19	NA	TRBJ1-6	CASRDSDNSPLHF	TGTGCCAGTAGGGACAGTGATAATTCACCCCTCCACTTT
NA	TRBV9	NA	TRBJ2-1	CASSVGGFSTYNEQFF	TGTGCCAGCAGCGTAGGGGGCTTTTCCACCTACAATGAGCAGTTCTTC
NA	TRBV5-6	TRBD1	TRBJ1-2	CASSLESGQGGYGYTF	TGTGCCAGCAGCTTGGAATCTGGACAGGGGGGCTATGGCTACACCTTC
NA	TRBV4-1	TRBD2	TRBJ2-3	CASSRTSSATDTQYF	TGCGCCAGCAGCCGGACTAGCAGCGCCACAGATACGCAGTATTTT
NA	TRBV7-2	TRBD1	TRBJ1-2	CASSIQGASDYGYTF	TGTGCTAGCAGTATACAGGGGGCAAGTGATTATGGCTACACCTTC
NA	TRBV7-6	TRBD1	TRBJ2-1	CASSSPGQGSNEQFF	TGTGCCAGCAGCTCTCCGGGACAGGGGTCCAATGAGCAGTTCTTC
NA	TRBV1	NA	TRBJ2-1	CTSSRGRLPAQPNEQFF	TGCACCAGCAGCCGAGGTAGGCTTCCAGCGCAACCCAATGAGCAGTTCTTC
NA	TRBV5-4	TRBD1	TRBJ2-2	CASSSARTGNTGELFF	TGTGCCAGCAGCTCGGCCCGGACAGGGAACACCGGGGAGCTGTTTTTT
NA	TRBV30	TRBD2	TRBJ2-3	CAWSPGAGGATDTQYF	TGTGCCTGGAGCCCCGGGGCGGGAGGTGCAACAGATACGCAGTATTTT
few	TRBV9	NA	TRBJ2-1	CASSVDGHGEQFF	TGTGCCAGCAGCGTAGATGGTCACGGTGAGCAGTTCTTC
NA	TRBV7-8	NA	TRBJ2-3	CASSLERFFTDTQYF	TGTGCCAGCAGCTTAGAACGGTTTTTCACAGATACGCAGTATTTT
NA	TRBV11-3	TRBD1	TRBJ2-5	CASSLEPRQGVSETQYF	TGTGCCAGCAGCTTAGAACCCCGACAGGGGGTGAGCGAGACCCAGTACTTC
NA	TRBV4-1	NA	TRBJ2-5	CASSQVPAGQETQYF	TGCGCCAGCAGCCAAGTACCGGCAGGACAAGAGACCCAGTACTTC
NA	TRBV4-1	NA	TRBJ2-3	CASSQDPTSTDTQYF	TGCGCCAGCAGCCAAGATCCTACCTCCACAGATACGCAGTATTTT